The T cell receptor (beta chain) described here comes from a study of prognosis after radiotherapy for stage I lung cancer. Study context: The approximately 13 male and 6 or 7 female patients were aged about 50 to 85, median approximately 73 years.

Template was genomic DNA; TCR beta CDR3 amplified in two multiplex PCR rounds. Gene-specific primers for each TRBV and TRBJ gene drove first-round PCR. One entry per CDR3 protein results from TCRdb running MiXCR on the multiplex PCR reads. The profile covers around 11,000 distinct CDR3 sequences, with roughly 51% appearing a single time and 7% to 7.5% taken by the ten largest. About this clonotype: Its antigen is unidentified.

The CDR3 length is 14 residues. Germline V lookup: CDR1 MNHEY, CDR2 SVGEGT. The V end lost 5 bases, the J end lost 1 base, and 8 bases lay between the germline ends. The study, taken as a whole, reports: Post-therapy Shannon entropy was lower in patients developing distant metastases following stereotactic body radiation therapy. Differing TRBV and TRBJ gene usage was reportedly seen between patients with and without metastases.

The chain couples TRBV6-2 or TRBV6-3 to TRBJ2-2; TRBD1 might be the D (6 bases). The clonotype originates from a donor over 45 with non-small cell lung cancer. Sequencing was performed on PBMCs, taken before or after stereotactic body radiation therapy (not recorded which). CDR3 sequence: CASSARGNTGELFF. The CDR3 region has the DNA TGTGCCAGCAGTGCCAGGGGGAACACCGGGGAGCTGTTTTTT.